This T cell receptor beta chain was obtained from a study of a mutant IDH1 vaccine in newly diagnosed glioma. Study information: Patients began vaccination 4-6 weeks after radiotherapy alone, or with temozolomide cycles. Averaging approximately 42 years of age, treated patients were about 62% male and approximately 38% female.

The assay was immunoSEQ multiplex PCR, and TCRdb's table has in-frame clones only and misses some. The profile shows about 65,000 clones, roughly 81% of them singletons. Time point meaning: week 23, last vaccination. The study gave 300 ug of mutant IDH1 20-mer peptide per vaccine dose, with topical imiquimod. Diagnosis in the donors showed new WHO grade 3 or 4 astrocytomas that were IDH1-mutant and ATRX-lost. To note about this clone: The antigen is not known.

This receptor was identified in a man aged 30-40 years with glioma. Sequencing was performed on PBMCs, taken from a glioma patient whose treatment included an IDH1 peptide vaccine.

CDR3 nucleotides: TGTGCCAGCTCCAGAGACAGGGATCTCTACGAGCAGTACTTC. Translated, it gives CASSRDRDLYEQYF. V usage is TRBV6-5 and J usage is TRBJ2-7, with 7 bases lining up with TRBD1. CDR3 length: 14 amino acids. J gave up 3 bases and V 8 bases, and 10 bases lay outside the gene matches. Germline V gene lookup returns CDR1 MNHEY and CDR2 SVGAGI.